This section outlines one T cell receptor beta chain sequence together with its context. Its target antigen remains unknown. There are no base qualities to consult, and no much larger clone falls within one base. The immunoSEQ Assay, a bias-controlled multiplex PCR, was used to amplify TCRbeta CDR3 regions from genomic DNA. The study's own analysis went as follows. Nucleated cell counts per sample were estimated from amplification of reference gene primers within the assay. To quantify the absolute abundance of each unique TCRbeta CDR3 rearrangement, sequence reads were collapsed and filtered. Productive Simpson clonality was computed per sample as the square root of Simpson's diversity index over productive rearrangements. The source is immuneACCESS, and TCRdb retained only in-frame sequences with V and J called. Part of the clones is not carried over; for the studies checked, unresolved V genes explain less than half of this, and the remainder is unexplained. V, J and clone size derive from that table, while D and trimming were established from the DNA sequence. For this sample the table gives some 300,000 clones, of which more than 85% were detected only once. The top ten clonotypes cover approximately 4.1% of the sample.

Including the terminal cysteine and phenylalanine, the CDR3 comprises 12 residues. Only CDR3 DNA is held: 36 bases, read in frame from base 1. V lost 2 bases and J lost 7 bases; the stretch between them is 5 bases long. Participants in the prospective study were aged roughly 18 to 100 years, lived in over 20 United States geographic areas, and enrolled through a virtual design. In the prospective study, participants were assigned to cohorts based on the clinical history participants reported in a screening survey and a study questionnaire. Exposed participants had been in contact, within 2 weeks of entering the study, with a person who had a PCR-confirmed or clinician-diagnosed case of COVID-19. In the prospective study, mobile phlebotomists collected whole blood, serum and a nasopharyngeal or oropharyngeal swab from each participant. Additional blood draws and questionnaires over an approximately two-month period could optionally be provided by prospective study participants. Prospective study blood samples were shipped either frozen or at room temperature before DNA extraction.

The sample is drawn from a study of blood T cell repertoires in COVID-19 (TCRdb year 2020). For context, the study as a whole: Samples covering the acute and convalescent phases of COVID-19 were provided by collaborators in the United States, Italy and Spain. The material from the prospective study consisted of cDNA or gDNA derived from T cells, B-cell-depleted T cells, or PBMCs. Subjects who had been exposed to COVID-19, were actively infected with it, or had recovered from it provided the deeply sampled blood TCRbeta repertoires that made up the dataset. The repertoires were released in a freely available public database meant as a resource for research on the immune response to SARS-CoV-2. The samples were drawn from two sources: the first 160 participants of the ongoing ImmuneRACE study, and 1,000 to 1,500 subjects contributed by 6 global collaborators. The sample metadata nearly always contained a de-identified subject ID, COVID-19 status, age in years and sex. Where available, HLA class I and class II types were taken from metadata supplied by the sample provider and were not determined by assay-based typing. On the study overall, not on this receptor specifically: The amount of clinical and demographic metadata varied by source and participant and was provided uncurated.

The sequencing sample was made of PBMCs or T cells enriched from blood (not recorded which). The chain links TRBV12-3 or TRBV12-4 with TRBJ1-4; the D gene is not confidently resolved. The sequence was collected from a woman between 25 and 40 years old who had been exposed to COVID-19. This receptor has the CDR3 CASSLRGEKLFF. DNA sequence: TGTGCCAGCAGTTTACGGGGTGAAAAACTGTTTTTT.